A selection of T cell receptor beta chains follows, all from one sample in a study of T cell repertoires in cytomegalovirus infection. Via MiXCR, TCRdb re-called the reads, giving one row per CDR3 protein. The table lists roughly 350,000 distinct CDR3 sequences, nearly 35% of them singletons. Their cognate antigens are unknown. Here the sequenced sample was cultured PBMCs, taken from culture after CMV antigen stimulation. The origin of the receptors is a human donor in good health (CMV status not recorded). Some clones in this sample may be carry-over from other donors' samples. The CDR3 runs from the conserved cysteine through the conserved F or W. The D gene is left open where the match is weak. Expanded clones get a size class; other rows say once, few or many, or leave the size out.

size,J,D,V,CDR3,DNA
.,TRBJ1-2,.,TRBV6-5,CASTLLGGELGGYTF,TGTGCCAGCACGCTCCTTGGCGGGGAGCTCGGAGGCTACACCTTC
once,TRBJ2-3,.,TRBV6-2/TRBV6-3,CASSYSLRDTDTQYF,TGTGCCAGCAGTTACTCGTTGCGGGACACAGATACGCAGTATTTT
once,TRBJ2-7,.,TRBV10-3,CAISGLSSYEQYF,TGTGCCATCAGTGGGCTTTCCTCCTACGAGCAGTACTTC
.,TRBJ1-1,.,TRBV7-2,CASSPGSQMNTEAFF,TGTGCCAGCAGCCCGGGTTCACAGATGAACACTGAAGCTTTCTTT
.,TRBJ2-7,.,TRBV20-1,CSDAGPTYEQYF,TGCAGTGATGCGGGTCCTACCTACGAGCAGTACTTC
.,TRBJ1-3,TRBD1,TRBV12-3/TRBV12-4,CASTMTGVGNTIYF,TGTGCCAGCACCATGACAGGGGTGGGAAACACCATATATTTT
.,TRBJ2-1,TRBD1,TRBV20-1,CSARRQGINEQFF,TGCAGTGCTAGGCGACAGGGGATCAATGAGCAGTTCTTC
.,TRBJ2-2,.,TRBV7-2,CASVRRFGTGELFF,TGTGCCAGCGTCAGGAGGTTTGGTACCGGGGAGCTGTTTTTT
few,TRBJ2-5,TRBD1,TRBV12-3/TRBV12-4,CASSTQGEIGTQYF,TGTGCCAGCAGCACTCAGGGGGAAATCGGGACCCAGTACTTC
.,TRBJ1-2,TRBD1,TRBV28,CASRRTGLGYTF,TGTGCCAGCAGACGGACAGGGCTCGGCTACACCTTC
few,TRBJ2-5,.,TRBV7-2,CASSYQDGEETQYF,TGTGCCAGCAGCTATCAGGACGGAGAAGAGACCCAGTACTTC
.,TRBJ2-5,.,TRBV7-7,CASSLSVIQETQYF,TGTGCTAGCAGCCTGAGCGTGATCCAAGAGACCCAGTACTTC
many,TRBJ1-4,TRBD1,TRBV7-2,CASSQGQGAANEKLFF,TGTGCCAGCAGCCAAGGACAGGGGGCAGCTAATGAAAAACTGTTTTTT
.,TRBJ2-5,.,TRBV2,CASGRGQETQYF,TGTGCCAGCGGACGGGGCCAAGAGACCCAGTACTTC
once,TRBJ2-4,.,TRBV9,CASSVDLAKNIQYF,TGTGCCAGCAGCGTAGATTTAGCCAAAAACATTCAGTACTTC
few,TRBJ2-4,.,TRBV7-9,CASSPTQGVNIQYF,TGTGCCAGCAGCCCGACCCAGGGCGTAAACATTCAGTACTTC
many,TRBJ2-1,TRBD1,TRBV6-1,CASSPTGQGMNEQFF,TGTGCCAGCAGTCCCACCGGACAGGGGATGAATGAGCAGTTCTTC
.,TRBJ2-1,.,TRBV19,CASSIPRAVHNEQFF,TGTGCCAGTAGTATCCCGAGGGCCGTCCACAATGAGCAGTTCTTC
once,TRBJ2-5,.,TRBV5-6,CASSLEGVGRETQYF,TGTGCCAGCAGCTTGGAAGGGGTGGGACGCGAGACCCAGTACTTC
few,TRBJ2-1,.,TRBV4-3,CASSQDSRTGNEQFF,TGCGCCAGCAGCCAAGATTCGCGGACCGGCAATGAGCAGTTCTTC
many,TRBJ2-4,.,TRBV7-2,CASSLSGVRPYF,TGTGCCAGCAGCTTAAGCGGAGTAAGGCCCTACTTC
.,TRBJ2-5,TRBD2,TRBV4-1,CASSLGTSGQETQYF,TGCGCCAGCAGCCTGGGGACTAGCGGCCAAGAGACCCAGTACTTC